What follows is one T cell receptor (beta chain) and its context. The antigen remains unidentified. A universal primer site came from template switching; cDNA carried unique molecular identifiers. TCRdb used MiXCR to reprocess the 5' RACE reads, holding one entry per CDR3 protein. Found here are under 400,000 distinct CDR3 sequences, about 9% of them singletons; the top ten hold 7.5% to 9.5%. This sample is drawn from a study of identical twins. The CDR3 runs 16 residues. Germline assignment: CDR1 KGHDR and CDR2 SFDVKD. Trimming at V came to 4 bases and at J to 4 bases, leaving 7 bases not matched to a gene. Study-wide results and caveats: Models underestimated TCR alpha sharing (out-of-frame) in monozygotic twins. The authors noted that invariant MAIT and iNKT cells could partly confound zero-insertion analyses. There were fewer insertions in abundant cord blood beta clonotypes, but memory repertoires showed no such pattern.

This receptor was obtained from a woman aged 45-60 years in good health. Specimen: naive T cells sorted from blood. The chain carries TRBV24-1 and TRBJ2-2; 8 positions match TRBD1. Here the CDR3 DNA reads TGTGCCACCAGTGACCCGGGACAGGCAATCACCGGGGAGCTGTTTTTT. It is translated as CATSDPGQAITGELFF.